This T cell receptor (beta chain) appears in the sequencing data of a study of OX40 agonist ivuxolimab in advanced cancers. Study overall: As their treatment, patients were administered ivuxolimab, an agonistic anti-OX40 (CD134) antibody. Recorded diagnoses for dose-escalation patients were hepatocellular carcinoma, melanoma, renal cell or head and neck cancer. Three patients, one with hepatocellular carcinoma and two with cutaneous melanoma, responded partially.

Repertoires were generated with immunoSEQ multiplex PCR, while TCRdb's copy carries only in-frame clones and drops some. The table has about 56,000 clones, roughly nine tenths seen once. Deletions cut 6 bases from V and 4 bases from J, with 12 bases between. There are 14 residues in the CDR3. Germline assignment: CDR1 MDHEN and CDR2 SYDVKM. The table lists this clone with a count of one. The V call is TRBV28, the J call TRBJ1-4; TRBD1 is a possible D gene (5 bases). This sequence was found in an adult with an advanced solid tumor such as melanoma, head and neck, liver or kidney cancer. The source was CD4+ or CD8+ T cells sorted from blood, collected in a trial of the OX40 agonist ivuxolimab. In DNA form, the CDR3 reads TGTGCCAGCAGACTGGGGCGGGGTAATGAAAAACTGTTTTTT. It codes for CASRLGRGNEKLFF.